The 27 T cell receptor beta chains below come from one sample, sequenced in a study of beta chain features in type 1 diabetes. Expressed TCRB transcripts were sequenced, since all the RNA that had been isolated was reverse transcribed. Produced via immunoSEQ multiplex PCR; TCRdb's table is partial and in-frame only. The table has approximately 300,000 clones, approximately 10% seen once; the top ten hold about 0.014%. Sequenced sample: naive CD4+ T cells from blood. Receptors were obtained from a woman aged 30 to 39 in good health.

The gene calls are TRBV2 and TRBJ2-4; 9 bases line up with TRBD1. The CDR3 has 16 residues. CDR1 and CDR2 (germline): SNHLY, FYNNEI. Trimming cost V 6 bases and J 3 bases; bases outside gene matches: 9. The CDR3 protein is CASRPTGTGIKNIQYF. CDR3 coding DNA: TGTGCCAGCAGGCCTACCGGGACAGGGATCAAAAACATTCAGTACTTC.

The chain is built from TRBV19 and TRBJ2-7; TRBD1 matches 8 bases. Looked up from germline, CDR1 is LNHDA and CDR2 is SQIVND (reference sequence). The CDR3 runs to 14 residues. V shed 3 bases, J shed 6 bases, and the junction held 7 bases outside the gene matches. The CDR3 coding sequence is TGTGCCAGTAGTATGGGCCAGGGGGCGGCCGAGCAGTACTTC. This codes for CASSMGQGAAEQYF.

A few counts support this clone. The CDR3 sequence: CASSFEGGADTQYF. The CDR3 region has the DNA TGTGCCAGCAGTTTTGAAGGGGGGGCAGATACGCAGTATTTT. The chain joins TRBV28 to TRBJ2-3; D is possibly TRBD2 (7 bases). Germline CDR1 reads MDHEN; CDR2 reads SYDVKM. V was pared by 3 bases and J by 4 bases, with 11 bases between. CDR3 size: 14 residues.

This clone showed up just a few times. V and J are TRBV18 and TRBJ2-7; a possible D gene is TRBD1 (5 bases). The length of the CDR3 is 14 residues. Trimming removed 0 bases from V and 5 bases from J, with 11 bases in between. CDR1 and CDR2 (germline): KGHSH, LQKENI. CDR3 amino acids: CASSPPQGTHEQYF. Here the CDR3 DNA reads TGTGCCAGCTCACCACCCCAGGGAACCCACGAGCAGTACTTC.

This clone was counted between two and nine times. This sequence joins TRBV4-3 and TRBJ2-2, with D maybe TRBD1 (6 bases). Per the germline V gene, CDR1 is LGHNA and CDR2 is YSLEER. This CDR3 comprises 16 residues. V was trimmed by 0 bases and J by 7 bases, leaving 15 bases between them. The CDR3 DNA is TGCGCCAGCAGCCAAGAACCCCAGGGGTCCAGCGGGGAGCTGTTTTTT. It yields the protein CASSQEPQGSSGELFF.

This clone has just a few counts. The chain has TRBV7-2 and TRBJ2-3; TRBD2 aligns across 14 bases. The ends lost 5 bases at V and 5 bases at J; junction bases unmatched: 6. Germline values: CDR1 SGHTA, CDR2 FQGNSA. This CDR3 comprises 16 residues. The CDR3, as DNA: TGTGCCAGCAGCCTGGGACTAGCGGGAGCTATAGATACGCAGTATTTT. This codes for CASSLGLAGAIDTQYF.

The CDR3 loop reads CASSRTSGSWVKNIQYF. The CDR3 bases are TGTGCCAGCAGCCGAACTAGCGGGAGTTGGGTCAAAAACATTCAGTACTTC. This chain connects TRBV5-4 to TRBJ2-4; TRBD2 matches at 11 bases. CDR1 is SGHNT and CDR2 is YYREEE in the germline V gene (reference sequence). The CDR3 is 17 residues long. J lost 3 bases, V lost 4 bases, and 9 bases had no gene match.

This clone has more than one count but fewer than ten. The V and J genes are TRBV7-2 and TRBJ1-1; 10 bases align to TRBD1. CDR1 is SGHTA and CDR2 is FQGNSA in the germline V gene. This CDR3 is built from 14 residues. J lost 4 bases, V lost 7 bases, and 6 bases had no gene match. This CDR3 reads CASTPTGGGTEAFF. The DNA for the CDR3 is TGTGCCAGCACCCCGACAGGGGGCGGCACTGAAGCTTTCTTT.

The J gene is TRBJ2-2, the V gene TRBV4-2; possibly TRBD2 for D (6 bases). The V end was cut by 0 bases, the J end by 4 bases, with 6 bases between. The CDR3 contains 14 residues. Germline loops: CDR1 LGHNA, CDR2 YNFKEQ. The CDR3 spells CASSQDGGTGELFF. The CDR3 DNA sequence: TGTGCCAGCAGCCAAGACGGGGGCACCGGGGAGCTGTTTTTT.

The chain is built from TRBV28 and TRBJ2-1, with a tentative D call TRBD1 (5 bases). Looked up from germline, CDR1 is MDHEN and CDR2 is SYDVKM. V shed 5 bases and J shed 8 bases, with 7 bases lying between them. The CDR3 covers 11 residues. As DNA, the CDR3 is TGTGCCAGCAGTATAGGGGATGAGCAGTTCTTC. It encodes CASSIGDEQFF.

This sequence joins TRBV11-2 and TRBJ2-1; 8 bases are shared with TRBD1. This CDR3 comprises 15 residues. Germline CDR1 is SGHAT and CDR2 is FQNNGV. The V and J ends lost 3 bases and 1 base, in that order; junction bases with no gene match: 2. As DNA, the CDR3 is TGTGCCAGCAGCTTTCACAGGGGGTCCTACAATGAGCAGTTCTTC. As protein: CASSFHRGSYNEQFF.

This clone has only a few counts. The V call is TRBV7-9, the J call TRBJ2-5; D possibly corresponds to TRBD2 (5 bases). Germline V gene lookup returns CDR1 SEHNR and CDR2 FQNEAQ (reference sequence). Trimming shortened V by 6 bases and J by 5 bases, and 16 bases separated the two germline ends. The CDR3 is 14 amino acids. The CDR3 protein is CASSRRADSETQYF. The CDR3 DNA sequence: TGTGCCAGCAGTCGTAGGGCGGACTCCGAGACCCAGTACTTC.

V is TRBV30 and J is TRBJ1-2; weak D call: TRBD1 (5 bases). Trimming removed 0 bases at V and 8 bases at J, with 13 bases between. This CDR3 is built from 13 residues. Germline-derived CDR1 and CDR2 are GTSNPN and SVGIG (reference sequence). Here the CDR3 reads CAWSVGDLYGYTF. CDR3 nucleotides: TGTGCCTGGAGTGTTGGGGACTTGTACGGCTACACCTTC.

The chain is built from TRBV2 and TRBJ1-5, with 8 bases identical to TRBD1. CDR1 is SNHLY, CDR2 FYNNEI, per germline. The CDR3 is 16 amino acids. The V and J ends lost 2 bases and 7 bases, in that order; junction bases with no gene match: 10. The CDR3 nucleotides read TGTGCCAGCAGTGAACAGCCGGACAGGGTGGGACAGCCCCAGCATTTT. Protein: CASSEQPDRVGQPQHF.

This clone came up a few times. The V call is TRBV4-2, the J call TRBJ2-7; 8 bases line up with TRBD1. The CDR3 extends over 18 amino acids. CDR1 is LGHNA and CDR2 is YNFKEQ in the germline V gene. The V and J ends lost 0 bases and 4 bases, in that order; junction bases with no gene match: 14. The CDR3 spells CASSQDNGFGQGSYEQYF. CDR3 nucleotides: TGTGCCAGCAGCCAAGATAATGGGTTCGGACAGGGATCTTACGAGCAGTACTTC.

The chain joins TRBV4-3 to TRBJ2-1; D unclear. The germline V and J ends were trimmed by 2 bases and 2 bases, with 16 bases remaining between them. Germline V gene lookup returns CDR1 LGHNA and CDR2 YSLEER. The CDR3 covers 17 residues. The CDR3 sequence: CASSQFDKDLTYNEQFF. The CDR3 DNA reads TGCGCCAGCAGCCAATTCGACAAAGACCTAACCTACAATGAGCAGTTCTTC.

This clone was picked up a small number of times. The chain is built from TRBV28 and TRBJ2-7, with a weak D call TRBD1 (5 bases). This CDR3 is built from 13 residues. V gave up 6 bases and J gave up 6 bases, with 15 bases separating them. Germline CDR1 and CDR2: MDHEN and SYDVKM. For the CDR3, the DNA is TGTGCCAGCAGACTCCCCGCAGGGCGCGAGCAGTACTTC. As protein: CASRLPAGREQYF.

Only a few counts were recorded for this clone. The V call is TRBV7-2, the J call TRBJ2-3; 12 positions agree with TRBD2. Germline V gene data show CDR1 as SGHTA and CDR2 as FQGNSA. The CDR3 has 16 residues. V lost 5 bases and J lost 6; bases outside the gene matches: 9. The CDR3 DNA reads TGTGCCAGCAGCCGACGGCTAGCGGGAGGGAGCGATACGCAGTATTTT. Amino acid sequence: CASSRRLAGGSDTQYF. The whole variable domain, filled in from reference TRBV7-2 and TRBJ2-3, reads GAGVSQSPSNKVTEKGKDVELRCDPISGHTALYWYRQSLGQGLEFLIYFQGNSAPDKSGLPSDRFSAERTGGSVSTLTIQRTQQEDSAVYLCASSRRLAGGSDTQYFGPGTRLTVL.

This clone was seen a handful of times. The CDR3 here is CASSEQVSSQETQYF. The CDR3 DNA follows: TGTGCCAGCAGTGAACAGGTGTCTTCCCAAGAGACCCAGTACTTC. This sequence joins TRBV2 and TRBJ2-5; D call uncertain. The length of the CDR3 is 15 residues. V gave up 2 bases and J gave up 1 base, with 11 bases separating them. The germline V gene has CDR1 SNHLY and CDR2 FYNNEI.

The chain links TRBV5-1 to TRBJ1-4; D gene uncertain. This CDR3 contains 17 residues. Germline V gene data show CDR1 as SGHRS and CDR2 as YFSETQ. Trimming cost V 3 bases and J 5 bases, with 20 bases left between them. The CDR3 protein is CASSSVGFGIVNEKLFF. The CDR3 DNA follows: TGCGCCAGCAGCTCTGTAGGGTTCGGGATCGTGAATGAAAAACTGTTTTTT.

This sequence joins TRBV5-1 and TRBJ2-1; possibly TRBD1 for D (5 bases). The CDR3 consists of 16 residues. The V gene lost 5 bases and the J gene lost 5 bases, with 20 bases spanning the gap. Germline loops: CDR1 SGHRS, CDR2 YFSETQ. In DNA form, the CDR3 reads TGCGCCAGCAGTGGTAGGGGATCTACAGACCACAATGAGCAGTTCTTC. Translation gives CASSGRGSTDHNEQFF. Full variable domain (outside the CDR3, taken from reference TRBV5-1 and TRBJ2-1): KAGVTQTPRYLIKTRGQQVTLSCSPISGHRSVSWYQQTPGQGLQFLFEYFSETQRNKGNFPGRFSGRQFSNSRSEMNVSTLELGDSALYLCASSGRGSTDHNEQFFGPGTRLTVL.

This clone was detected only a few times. In DNA form, the CDR3 reads TGTGCCAGTAGTCCACTAGCGGGAAGGACAGATACGCAGTATTTT. Its protein product is CASSPLAGRTDTQYF. The V call is TRBV19, the J call TRBJ2-3; TRBD2 agrees at 10 bases. Germline assignment: CDR1 LNHDA and CDR2 SQIVND (reference sequence). The CDR3 runs 15 residues. With V trimmed by 5 bases and J by 3 bases, 5 bases remained unmatched.

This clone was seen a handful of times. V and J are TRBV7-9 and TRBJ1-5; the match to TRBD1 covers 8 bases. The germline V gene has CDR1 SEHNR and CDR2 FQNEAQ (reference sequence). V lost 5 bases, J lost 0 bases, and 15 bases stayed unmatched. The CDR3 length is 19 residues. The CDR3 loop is CASSAGQDLRLDSNQPQHF. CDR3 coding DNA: TGTGCCAGCAGCGCGGGACAGGACTTACGGTTGGATAGCAATCAGCCCCAGCATTTT.

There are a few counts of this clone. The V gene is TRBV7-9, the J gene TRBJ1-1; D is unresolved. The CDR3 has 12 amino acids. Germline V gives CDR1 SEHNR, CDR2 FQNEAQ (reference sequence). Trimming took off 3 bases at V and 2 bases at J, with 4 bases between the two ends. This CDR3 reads CASSFSNTEAFF. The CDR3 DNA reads TGTGCCAGCAGCTTCTCTAACACTGAAGCTTTCTTT.

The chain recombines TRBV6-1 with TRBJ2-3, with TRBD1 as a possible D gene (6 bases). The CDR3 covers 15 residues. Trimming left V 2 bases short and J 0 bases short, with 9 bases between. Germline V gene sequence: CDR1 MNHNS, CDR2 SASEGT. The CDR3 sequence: CASSERQASTDTQYF. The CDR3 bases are TGTGCCAGCAGTGAAAGACAGGCTAGCACAGATACGCAGTATTTT.

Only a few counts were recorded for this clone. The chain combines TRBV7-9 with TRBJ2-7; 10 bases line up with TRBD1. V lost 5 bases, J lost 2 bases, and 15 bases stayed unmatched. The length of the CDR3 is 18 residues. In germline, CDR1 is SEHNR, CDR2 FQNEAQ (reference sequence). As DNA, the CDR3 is TGTGCCAGCAGCCCCGTCCCGGGACAGGGGAAATCGACCTACGAGCAGTACTTC. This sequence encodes CASSPVPGQGKSTYEQYF.

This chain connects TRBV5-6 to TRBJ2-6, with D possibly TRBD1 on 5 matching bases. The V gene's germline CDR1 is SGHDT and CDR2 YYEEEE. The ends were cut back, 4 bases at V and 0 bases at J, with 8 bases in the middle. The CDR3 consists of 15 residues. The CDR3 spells CASSLTASGANVLTF. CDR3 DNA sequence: TGTGCCAGCAGCCTGACAGCCTCTGGGGCCAACGTCCTGACTTTC.